These T cell receptor beta chains were read from a single sample in a study of cytomegalovirus exposure and HLA in healthy donors. Clones were read by immunoSEQ multiplex PCR, and TCRdb kept only the in-frame ones, dropping some. The sample records 85,000 to 95,000 clones, around 96% being singletons. The specimen sequenced was PBMCs. The source of these receptors is a man in his late teens or twenties in good health and CMV-seronegative. Both conserved end residues are part of each CDR3. Each record gives: V gene, J gene, D gene, clone size, CDR3 DNA, CDR3 protein. The D gene is left open where the match is weak. Part of the rows lack a size; the others show once, few, many or a class for expanded clones.

V: TRBV10-3; J: TRBJ1-1; D: TRBD1; size: -; DNA: TGTGCCATCAGGCAAGTACAGGGGGCCGGGAACACTGAAGCTTTCTTT; CDR3: CAIRQVQGAGNTEAFF
V: TRBV2; J: TRBJ2-2; D: TRBD2; size: -; DNA: TGTGCCAGCAGACAACTAGCGGGCCAGAACACCGGGGAGCTGTTTTTT; CDR3: CASRQLAGQNTGELFF
V: TRBV5-1; J: TRBJ2-3; D: -; size: -; DNA: TGCGCCAGCACCCAGGGGTTAGATACGCAGTATTTT; CDR3: CASTQGLDTQYF
V: TRBV11-2; J: TRBJ2-7; D: TRBD1; size: -; DNA: TGTGCCAGCAGAGTAAGCTACCAGGGACAGGGTGGCTACGAGCAGTACTTC; CDR3: CASRVSYQGQGGYEQYF
V: TRBV11-2; J: TRBJ2-2; D: -; size: once; DNA: TGTGCCAGCAGCTTAGTTAGGAACACCGGGGAGCTGTTTTTT; CDR3: CASSLVRNTGELFF
V: TRBV27; J: TRBJ1-2; D: TRBD1; size: -; DNA: TGTGCCAGCAGTCCCTCCCTACAGGGGAACAGGGGTGGCTACACCTTC; CDR3: CASSPSLQGNRGGYTF
V: TRBV5-4; J: TRBJ2-1; D: -; size: -; DNA: TGTGCCAGCAGGTTATACAATGAGCAGTTCTTC; CDR3: CASRLYNEQFF
V: TRBV21-1; J: TRBJ1-1; D: -; size: -; DNA: TGTGCCAGCAGCAAATGGGAGGGTATGAACACTGAAGCTTTCTTT; CDR3: CASSKWEGMNTEAFF
V: TRBV10-1; J: TRBJ1-1; D: -; size: -; DNA: TGCGCCAGCAGTGAGACCACCGGGACTTCGGATGCAGCTTTCTTT; CDR3: CASSETTGTSDAAFF
V: TRBV5-4; J: TRBJ1-1; D: -; size: -; DNA: TGTGCCAGCAGCAAGACAGTTATCACTGAAGCTTTCTTT; CDR3: CASSKTVITEAFF
V: TRBV6-1; J: TRBJ2-5; D: TRBD1; size: -; DNA: TGTGCCAGCAGGGGCCAGGACAGGGCTAGTGAGACCCAGTACTTC; CDR3: CASRGQDRASETQYF
V: TRBV15; J: TRBJ1-1; D: TRBD1; size: -; DNA: TGTGCCACCAGCAGAGATGTGTTAACAGGGGCTGAAGCTTTCTTT; CDR3: CATSRDVLTGAEAFF
V: TRBV7-9; J: TRBJ1-4; D: -; size: -; DNA: TGTGCCAGCAGCTTAGGAATGGGGGGTGAAAAACTGTTTTTT; CDR3: CASSLGMGGEKLFF
V: TRBV6-6; J: TRBJ2-7; D: TRBD1; size: -; DNA: TGTGCCAGCACCTTCGGACAGGGCTACGAGCAGTACTTC; CDR3: CASTFGQGYEQYF
V: TRBV2; J: TRBJ2-1; D: TRBD2; size: -; DNA: TGTGCCAGCAGTCCGCTAGCGGGAGGAACGCAGAATGAGCAGTTCTTC; CDR3: CASSPLAGGTQNEQFF
V: TRBV10-2; J: TRBJ2-2; D: TRBD1; size: -; DNA: TGCGCCAGCAGTGAGAAGACAGGGGGTGCCGGGGAGCTGTTTTTT; CDR3: CASSEKTGGAGELFF
V: TRBV6-1; J: TRBJ2-1; D: TRBD1; size: once; DNA: TGTGCCAGCAGTGCCTCGTCCCGTCCCGGACAGGCTCGCAATGAGCAGTTCTTC; CDR3: CASSASSRPGQARNEQFF
V: TRBV18; J: TRBJ1-2; D: -; size: -; DNA: TGTGCCAGCTCACCATCCACAGGGAAGAGCTATGGCTACACCTTC; CDR3: CASSPSTGKSYGYTF
V: TRBV11-1; J: TRBJ2-2; D: TRBD1; size: -; DNA: TGTGCCAGCAGCACCCCGGACAGGGGAAGCCCCGGGGAGCTGTTTTTT; CDR3: CASSTPDRGSPGELFF
V: TRBV28; J: TRBJ2-1; D: -; size: -; DNA: TGTGCCAGCAGTTTTTTAGGACAGAACTCCTACAATGAGCAGTTCTTC; CDR3: CASSFLGQNSYNEQFF
V: TRBV15; J: TRBJ1-1; D: TRBD1; size: -; DNA: TGTGCCACCAGCAGACCTACACAGGGGTTCAACACTGAAGCTTTCTTT; CDR3: CATSRPTQGFNTEAFF
V: TRBV10-3; J: TRBJ2-1; D: TRBD2; size: -; DNA: TGTGCCATCGCGGGGGCGAGCGGGAGGGCCCCGAACAATGAGCAGTTCTTC; CDR3: CAIAGASGRAPNNEQFF
V: TRBV7-2; J: TRBJ2-4; D: -; size: -; DNA: TGTGCCAGCAGCGCCAGGGGATCTGGGGTCATTCAGTACTTC; CDR3: CASSARGSGVIQYF
V: TRBV6-6; J: TRBJ2-3; D: -; size: once; DNA: TGTGCCAGCAGTCCCTACAGGGAGACAGATACGCAGTATTTT; CDR3: CASSPYRETDTQYF
V: TRBV5-4; J: TRBJ1-1; D: -; size: -; DNA: TGTGCCAGCAGCCCCTCGGTCAGCGAGACTGAAGCTTTCTTT; CDR3: CASSPSVSETEAFF
V: TRBV9; J: TRBJ1-5; D: TRBD1; size: -; DNA: TGTGCCAGCAGCGTTACAGGGGGCGCCTCTCAGCCCCAGCATTTT; CDR3: CASSVTGGASQPQHF
V: TRBV5-1; J: TRBJ2-1; D: -; size: -; DNA: TGCGCCAGCACGCCCGGGAGCTCCTACAATGAGCAGTTCTTC; CDR3: CASTPGSSYNEQFF
V: TRBV10-3; J: TRBJ2-2; D: TRBD1; size: -; DNA: TGTGCCATCAAAGGACAGGCGGACGGCGGGGAGCTGTTTTTT; CDR3: CAIKGQADGGELFF
V: TRBV19; J: TRBJ2-6; D: -; size: -; DNA: TGTGCCAGTAGTATCGGTCACAGGGCCCTGACTGGGGCCAACGTCCTGACTTTC; CDR3: CASSIGHRALTGANVLTF
V: TRBV4-1; J: TRBJ1-4; D: -; size: -; DNA: TGCGCCAGCAGCCCAAATTTGGAACAGGGTGGAGAAAAACTGTTTTTT; CDR3: CASSPNLEQGGEKLFF
V: TRBV12-5; J: TRBJ2-1; D: TRBD2; size: -; DNA: TGTGCTAGTGGTTTGCCCGGGACTATCGTAAATGAGCAGTTCTTC; CDR3: CASGLPGTIVNEQFF
V: TRBV9; J: TRBJ1-3; D: -; size: -; DNA: TGTGCCAGCAGCGCGCGTTCAGGGGTTTTGAACACCATATATTTT; CDR3: CASSARSGVLNTIYF
V: TRBV7-9; J: TRBJ2-7; D: TRBD2; size: -; DNA: TGTGCCAGCAGCTTAGAGGGGGGACTAGCCTACGAGCAGTACTTC; CDR3: CASSLEGGLAYEQYF
V: TRBV9; J: TRBJ2-3; D: -; size: -; DNA: TGTGCCAGCAGCGTAGGACTAACTAGTGTCGGCGATACGCAGTATTTT; CDR3: CASSVGLTSVGDTQYF
V: TRBV28; J: TRBJ1-2; D: TRBD1; size: -; DNA: TGTGCCAGCAGTTCCTACAGGGCAGGGGGTACTAACTATGGCTACACCTTC; CDR3: CASSSYRAGGTNYGYTF
V: TRBV28; J: TRBJ1-2; D: -; size: -; DNA: TGTGCCAGCGGACGGGAGCCCTGGTATGGCTACACCTTC; CDR3: CASGREPWYGYTF